One TCR beta chain is described in this entry. The antigen is undetermined. It was at deep level that the assay was run. TCRdb's copy holds only in-frame clones and misses some; the assay was immunoSEQ multiplex PCR. The sample has hundreds of thousands of clones, 73% seen once. Donors were healthy HIV-negative adults without recent acute infections or vaccinations. These data come from a study of shared clonotypes between healthy human individuals. General study findings and limits: Approximately 4.9% of naive CD4 clonotypes were shared across four donors. Generation probabilities of non-shared clonotypes were lower (relative to those shared by all four donors).

Sequences were obtained from memory CD4+ T cells sorted from blood. Subset defined: CD45RA-negative fraction. The TCR comes from a woman between 25 and 40 years old in good health.

As DNA, the CDR3 is TGTGCCAGTAGTACCAGACCAACATGGGGGGCCAGCAATCAGCCCCAGCATTTT. It is translated as CASSTRPTWGASNQPQHF. The chain joins TRBV19 to TRBJ1-5; tentatively, D is TRBD1 (6 bases). The CDR3 contains 18 residues. V dropped 4 bases and J dropped 1 base, with 20 bases sitting between them. CDR1 and CDR2 from the germline V gene are LNHDA and SQIVND (reference sequence). Together with reference TRBV19 and TRBJ1-5, the CDR3 gives the full variable domain: DGGITQSPKYLFRKEGQNVTLSCEQNLNHDAMYWYRQDPGQGLRLIYYSQIVNDFQKGDIAEGYSVSREKKESFPLTVTSAQKNPTAFYLCASSTRPTWGASNQPQHFGDGTRLSIL.